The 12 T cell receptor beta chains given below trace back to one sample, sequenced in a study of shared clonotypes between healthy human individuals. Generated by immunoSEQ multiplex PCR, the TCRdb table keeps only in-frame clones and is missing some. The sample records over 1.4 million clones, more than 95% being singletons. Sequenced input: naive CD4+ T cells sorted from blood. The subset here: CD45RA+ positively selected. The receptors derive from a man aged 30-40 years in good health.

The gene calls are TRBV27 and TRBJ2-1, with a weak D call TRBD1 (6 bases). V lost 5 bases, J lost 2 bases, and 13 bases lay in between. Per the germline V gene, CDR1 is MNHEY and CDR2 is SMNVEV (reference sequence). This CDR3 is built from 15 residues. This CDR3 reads CASSPRTATYNEQFF. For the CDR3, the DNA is TGTGCCAGCAGTCCGCGGACAGCAACCTACAATGAGCAGTTCTTC.

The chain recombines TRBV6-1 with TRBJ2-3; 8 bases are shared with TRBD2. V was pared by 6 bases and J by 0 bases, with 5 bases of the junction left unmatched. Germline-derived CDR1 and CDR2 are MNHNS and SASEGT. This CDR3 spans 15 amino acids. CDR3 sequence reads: CASRISGISTDTQYF. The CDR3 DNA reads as TGTGCCAGCAGAATTAGCGGGATAAGCACAGATACGCAGTATTTT.

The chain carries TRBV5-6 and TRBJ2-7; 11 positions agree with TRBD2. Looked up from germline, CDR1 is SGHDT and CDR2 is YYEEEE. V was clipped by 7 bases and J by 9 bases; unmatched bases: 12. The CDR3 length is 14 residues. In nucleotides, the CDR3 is TGTGCCAGCGGTTGGGGACTAGCGGAGAGTCGGCAGTACTTC. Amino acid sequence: CASGWGLAESRQYF.

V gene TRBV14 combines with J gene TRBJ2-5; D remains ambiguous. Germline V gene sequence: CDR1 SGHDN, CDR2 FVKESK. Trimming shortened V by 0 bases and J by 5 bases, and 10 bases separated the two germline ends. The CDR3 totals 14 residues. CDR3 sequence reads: CASSQDLSVETQYF. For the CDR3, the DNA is TGTGCCAGCAGCCAAGATCTGAGCGTGGAGACCCAGTACTTC.

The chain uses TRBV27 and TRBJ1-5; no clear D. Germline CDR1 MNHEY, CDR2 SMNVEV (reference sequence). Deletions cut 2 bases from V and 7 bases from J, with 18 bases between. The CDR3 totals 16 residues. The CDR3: CASSLTKPTWRQPQHF. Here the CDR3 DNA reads TGTGCCAGCAGTTTAACCAAACCAACCTGGCGACAGCCCCAGCATTTT.

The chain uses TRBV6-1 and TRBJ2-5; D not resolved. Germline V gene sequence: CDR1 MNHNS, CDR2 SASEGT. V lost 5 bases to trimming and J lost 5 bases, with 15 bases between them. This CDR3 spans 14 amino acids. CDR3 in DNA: TGTGCCAGCAGTTCCATTGGGGTTTGGGAGACCCAGTACTTC. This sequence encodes CASSSIGVWETQYF.

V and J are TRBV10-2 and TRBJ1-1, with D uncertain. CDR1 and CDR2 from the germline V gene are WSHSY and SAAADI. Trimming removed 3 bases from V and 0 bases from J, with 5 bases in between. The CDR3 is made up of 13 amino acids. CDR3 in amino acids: CASSDLLNTEAFF. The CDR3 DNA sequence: TGCGCCAGCAGTGATCTCCTGAACACTGAAGCTTTCTTT.

Written as DNA, the CDR3 is TGCGCCAGCAGCCTAAAAGGACTCCTAAGGGGAGATACGCAGTATTTT. Its translation is CASSLKGLLRGDTQYF. This chain connects TRBV5-1 to TRBJ2-3; D tentatively reads TRBD1 or TRBD2 (5 bases each). CDR1 is SGHRS and CDR2 is YFSETQ in the germline V gene. Deletions cut 4 bases from V and 5 bases from J, with 20 bases between. The CDR3 has 16 amino acids. Filled out from reference TRBV5-1 and TRBJ2-3, the complete variable domain reads KAGVTQTPRYLIKTRGQQVTLSCSPISGHRSVSWYQQTPGQGLQFLFEYFSETQRNKGNFPGRFSGRQFSNSRSEMNVSTLELGDSALYLCASSLKGLLRGDTQYFGPGTRLTVL.

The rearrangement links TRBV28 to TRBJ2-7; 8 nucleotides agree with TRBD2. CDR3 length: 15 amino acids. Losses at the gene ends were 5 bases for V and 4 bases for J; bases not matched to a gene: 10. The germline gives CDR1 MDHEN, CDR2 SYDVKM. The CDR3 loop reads CASSTPSGLDYEQYF. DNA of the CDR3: TGTGCCAGCAGTACCCCCTCGGGACTAGATTACGAGCAGTACTTC. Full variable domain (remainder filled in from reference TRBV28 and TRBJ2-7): DVKVTQSSRYLVKRTGEKVFLECVQDMDHENMFWYRQDPGLGLRLIYFSYDVKMKEKGDIPEGYSVSREKKERFSLILESASTNQTSMYLCASSTPSGLDYEQYFGPGTRLTVT.

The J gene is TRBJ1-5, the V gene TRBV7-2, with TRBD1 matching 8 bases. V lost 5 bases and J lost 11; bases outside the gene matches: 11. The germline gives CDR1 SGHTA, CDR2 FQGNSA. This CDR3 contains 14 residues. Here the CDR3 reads CASSARDRTGTQHF. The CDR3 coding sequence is TGTGCCAGCAGCGCCCGGGACAGGACGGGAACCCAGCATTTT.

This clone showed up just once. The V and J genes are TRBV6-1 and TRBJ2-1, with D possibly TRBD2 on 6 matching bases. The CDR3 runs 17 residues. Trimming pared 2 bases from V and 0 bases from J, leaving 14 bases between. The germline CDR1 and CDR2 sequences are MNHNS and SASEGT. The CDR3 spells CASSEFASASSYNEQFF. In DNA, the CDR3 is TGTGCCAGCAGTGAATTTGCTAGCGCAAGCTCCTACAATGAGCAGTTCTTC.

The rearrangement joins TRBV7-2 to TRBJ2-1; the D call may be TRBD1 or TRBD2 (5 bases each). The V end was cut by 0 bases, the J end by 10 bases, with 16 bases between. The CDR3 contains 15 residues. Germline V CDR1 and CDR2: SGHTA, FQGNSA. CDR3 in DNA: TGTGCCAGCAGCTTAGCCCTTCGTCCAGGGAGAGAGCAGTTCTTC. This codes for CASSLALRPGREQFF.